Below, one TCR beta chain is given with its context. The specificity of this receptor is unknown. No much larger clone is present one base from it, and per-base qualities are unavailable. The sample comes from a study of T cell responses to AZD1222 COVID-19 vaccine (dated by TCRdb to about 2021). About the study as a whole: AZD1222 recipients whose second dose came at about 4 weeks and those whose second dose came at about 12 weeks were combined into one group, since spike-specific TCR depth and breadth did not differ between the two schedules. A total of about 230 trial participants underwent TCR sequencing, of whom some 210 received two doses of AZD1222 and around 26 received two doses of the MenACWY control vaccine. Enrollment into the trials was organized by age into subgroups of 18-55, 56-69 and 70-plus years, and those subgroups contained approximately 160, 26 and 62 TCR-sequenced participants, respectively. The research as a whole found: Because no samples from the day 14 peak response were available, repertoires could be characterized only after the peak T cell response. The whole spike protein was spanned by vaccine-associated CD4 TCRs, and dominant responses were seen in regions 160-218 and 743-854. After two AZD1222 doses, both the breadth and the depth of spike-specific TCRs were significantly higher than at day 0 and than in MenACWY recipients. Reportedly, almost half of the unique spike-specific TCRs recognized epitopes lying outside the regions that are mutated in the B.1.351 and B.1.1.7 variants. Participants were mostly white British, with more females than males. The authors suggested clonal diversity may have been underestimated. In the small 56-69-year group, the increase in depth fell short of significance, most likely because of low power. Conclusions about previously exposed vaccinees are limited, since just 6 or 7 AZD1222 recipients were seropositive for SARS-CoV-2 at baseline.

The sample's time point, from its label and the paper: baseline before first vaccination. Samples from vaccinated people were obtained from the UK trials COV001 and COV002, which included a single-blind randomized controlled phase 2/3 trial of AZD1222 (ChAdOx1 nCoV-19) in healthy adults. For TCRbeta chain sequencing, PBMC samples from trial participants were taken at day 0 and at day 28 after the second dose. The CDR3 regions of human TCRbeta chains were subjected to immunosequencing. The paper's processing steps were these. Repertoire TCRs were checked for matches against a reference library of SARS-CoV-2-specific TCRs that had been generated using the MIRA antigen-specificity platform. Breadth meant the fraction of unique TCRs that were SARS-CoV-2-associated, whereas depth meant the fraction of total T cells that were SARS-CoV-2-associated. Using the MIRA data, each spike-specific TCR was assigned both to the spike region to which the TCR was reactive and to a CD4 or CD8 class. Log10-transformed breadth and depth values were compared by one-way ANOVA with Sidak's multiple comparisons tests. TCRdb carries this immuneACCESS record with in-frame sequences only. Its versions omit some clonotypes, under half of them owing to an unresolved V gene in the studies checked, with the rest unexplained. Clonal size and the V and J genes are those of that table, whereas D and trimming came from the DNA. In all, the sample holds more than 85,000 clones, and around nine tenths of those were seen once. 3.3% of the sample comes from the top ten.

V is reduced by 3 bases and J by 0 bases, leaving a spacing of 8 bases between them. Per the germline V gene (reference sequence), SGHAT is the CDR1 and FQDESV is the CDR2. Measured from the cysteine to the phenylalanine, the CDR3 is 14 residues long. The read is trimmed to its CDR3 DNA, 42 bases read in frame from base 1. The sequenced sample was peripheral blood, obtained on day 0 of AZD1222 vaccination. The chain was built from TRBV11-1 and TRBJ2-5; the D gene identity is not certain. The clonotype was recovered from an adult in good health. DNA sequence: TGTGCCAGCAGCTTTAGGCAGTACCAAGAGACCCAGTACTTC. Its coded protein is CASSFRQYQETQYF.